This TCR beta chain was profiled in a study of blood T cells in healthy people across ages. Study-level points and caveats: The fall in TCR beta diversity per million T cells was roughly linear with age. There was a strong correlation between TCR beta diversity and naive T cell percentage.

From germline, CDR1 is SGHRS and CDR2 YFSETQ. The V end was cut by 4 bases, the J end by 1 base, with 11 bases between. The CDR3 has 14 residues. Primed by a sample-barcoded 5' primer and a J-beta primer mix, a second PCR proceeded for roughly 6 to 12 cycles. TCRdb reprocessed the 5' RACE reads with MiXCR, giving one entry per CDR3 protein. The sample has 550,000 to 600,000 distinct CDR3 sequences; 25% to 30% are singletons. For this clonotype: What it binds is not known.

This chain links TRBV5-1 with TRBJ2-5, with no clear D. Source material: blood. The origin of this receptor is an older woman in good health. In DNA, the CDR3 is TGCGCCAGCAGCATAAGACTGACCCAAGAGACCCAGTACTTC. Protein product: CASSIRLTQETQYF.